Listed below are T cell receptor beta chains from one sample, sequenced in a study of shared clonotypes between healthy human individuals. This table comes from immunoSEQ multiplex PCR, and its TCRdb copy is limited to in-frame clones, with some not included. The sample holds 600,000 or so clones, approximately 96% seen once. The sample comprised naive CD8+ T cells sorted from blood. The source of these receptors is a woman aged 30 to 39 in good health. Each CDR3 is given with its conserved first and last residue. The D gene is left open where the match is weak. Only part of the rows carry a size: once, few, many, or a class if the clone is expanded.

TRBJ2-5 TRBD2 once TRBV5-1 CASSPPSGQETQYF TGCGCCAGCAGCCCTCCTAGCGGCCAAGAGACCCAGTACTTC
TRBJ2-1 TRBD2 NA TRBV7-9 CASSPGLAVDNEQFF TGTGCCAGCAGCCCGGGGCTAGCGGTTGACAATGAGCAGTTCTTC
TRBJ2-7 TRBD2 once TRBV10-1 CASSVGAGGIDEQYF TGCGCCAGCAGTGTTGGAGCGGGAGGCATCGACGAGCAGTACTTC
TRBJ2-3 TRBD2 NA TRBV7-8 CASSPPGTGGGDARTDTQYF TGTGCCAGCAGCCCCCCCGGGACGGGAGGGGGGGATGCGCGGACAGATACGCAGTATTTT
TRBJ2-4 NA NA TRBV30 CAWSWGESAKNIQYF TGTGCCTGGAGTTGGGGGGAATCGGCCAAAAACATTCAGTACTTC
TRBJ2-1 TRBD2 NA TRBV4-1 CASSQESGSLDEQFF TGCGCCAGCAGCCAAGAAAGCGGGAGTTTGGATGAGCAGTTCTTC
TRBJ1-5 TRBD1 NA TRBV2 CASSQRTGVRQPQHF TGTGCCAGCAGCCAAAGGACAGGGGTACGTCAGCCCCAGCATTTT
TRBJ1-1 NA NA TRBV21-1 CASRKESSGGENTEAFF TGTGCCAGCCGCAAGGAGTCCTCCGGCGGAGAGAACACTGAAGCTTTCTTT
TRBJ1-1 TRBD1 NA TRBV7-9 CASTTGAEAFF TGTGCCAGCACTACAGGGGCTGAAGCTTTCTTT
TRBJ2-1 TRBD2 NA TRBV28 CASRARLAGGFEQFF TGTGCCAGCAGGGCCAGACTAGCGGGAGGGTTTGAGCAGTTCTTC
TRBJ2-1 NA NA TRBV11-2 CASSFGGQGIDNEQFF TGTGCCAGCAGCTTTGGTGGGCAGGGTATAGACAATGAGCAGTTCTTC
TRBJ1-5 NA NA TRBV7-9 CASSPGPSYGPQHF TGTGCCAGCAGCCCGGGACCGTCGTACGGGCCCCAGCATTTT
TRBJ2-7 TRBD1 NA TRBV19 CASSPRGDRVNEQYF TGTGCCAGTAGTCCCCGGGGGGACAGGGTAAACGAGCAGTACTTC
TRBJ2-1 TRBD2 once TRBV10-2 CASAGLAGGPGAYNEQFF TGCGCCAGCGCCGGACTAGCGGGAGGGCCAGGGGCCTACAATGAGCAGTTCTTC
TRBJ2-1 NA NA TRBV27 CASRAGNEQFF TGTGCCAGCAGGGCAGGCAATGAGCAGTTCTTC
TRBJ1-1 NA NA TRBV27 CASSLGTEAFF TGTGCCAGCAGTTTAGGTACTGAAGCTTTCTTT
TRBJ1-3 NA NA TRBV7-9 CASSLGGQAGNTIYF TGTGCCAGCAGCCTTGGGGGACAAGCTGGAAACACCATATATTTT
TRBJ1-2 TRBD1 NA TRBV9 CASSDPLGQASYTF TGTGCCAGCAGCGACCCATTAGGACAGGCGAGCTACACCTTC
TRBJ2-7 NA once TRBV27 CASSLGPGTQNYEQYF TGTGCCAGCAGTTTGGGCCCCGGGACACAGAACTACGAGCAGTACTTC
TRBJ1-1 TRBD1 NA TRBV2 CASSDQGAYTEAFF TGTGCCAGCAGTGATCAGGGGGCTTACACTGAAGCTTTCTTT
TRBJ2-1 TRBD2 NA TRBV15 CATSREAGARNEQFF TGTGCCACCAGCAGAGAAGCGGGAGCACGAAATGAGCAGTTCTTC
TRBJ2-1 TRBD2 NA TRBV7-8 CASSLGVERGYNEQFF TGTGCCAGCAGCTTAGGGGTTGAGCGGGGCTACAATGAGCAGTTCTTC
TRBJ2-7 NA NA TRBV7-9 CASSLYEPYEQYF TGTGCCAGCAGCTTATATGAGCCATACGAGCAGTACTTC
TRBJ2-1 NA NA TRBV2 CASSDWGNNEQFF TGTGCCAGCAGTGATTGGGGCAACAATGAGCAGTTCTTC
TRBJ1-6 TRBD1 NA TRBV7-8 CASSPDPGTGGYNSPLHF TGTGCCAGCAGCCCGGACCCGGGGACAGGGGGGTATAATTCACCCCTCCACTTT
TRBJ1-1 NA NA TRBV4-2 CASSQEGELNTEAFF TGTGCCAGCAGCCAAGAGGGGGAGCTAAACACTGAAGCTTTCTTT
TRBJ2-7 NA NA TRBV5-1 CASSHPVTSEQYF TGCGCCAGCAGCCATCCGGTGACCAGCGAGCAGTACTTC
TRBJ2-7 TRBD1 NA TRBV7-8 CASNPGQVFYEQYF TGTGCCAGCAACCCGGGACAGGTGTTCTACGAGCAGTACTTC
TRBJ1-2 TRBD1 NA TRBV2 CASSETGGLGYTF TGTGCCAGCAGTGAAACAGGGGGCCTTGGCTACACCTTC
TRBJ1-5 NA NA TRBV15 CATSSDQDSNQPQHF TGTGCCACCAGCAGCGACCAGGATAGCAATCAGCCCCAGCATTTT
TRBJ1-1 NA NA TRBV28 CASSPLGTDTEAFF TGTGCCAGCAGTCCCCTCGGGACCGACACTGAAGCTTTCTTT
TRBJ1-2 TRBD1 NA TRBV6-5 CASSVLGTGDGYTF TGTGCCAGCAGTGTCCTCGGGACAGGGGACGGCTACACCTTC
TRBJ2-3 NA NA TRBV28 CASTLGYVTDTQYF TGTGCCAGCACCCTGGGGTACGTCACAGATACGCAGTATTTT
TRBJ2-7 TRBD1 once TRBV13 CASSSTTFPGTDSYEQYF TGTGCCAGCAGCTCAACCACCTTTCCCGGGACAGACAGCTACGAGCAGTACTTC
TRBJ1-1 NA NA TRBV19 CAGSIDEGNTEAFF TGTGCCGGTAGTATAGATGAGGGGAACACTGAAGCTTTCTTT
TRBJ2-5 TRBD2 NA TRBV29-1 CSTQFGKREGQETQYF TGCAGCACGCAGTTCGGGAAGCGGGAGGGCCAAGAGACCCAGTACTTC
TRBJ2-7 NA NA TRBV4-1 CASSQKPGLGVYEQYF TGCGCCAGCAGCCAAAAACCGGGACTGGGGGTCTACGAGCAGTACTTC
TRBJ1-1 NA NA TRBV19 CASSHREDSLNTEAFF TGTGCCAGTAGTCATCGAGAGGACAGCCTGAACACTGAAGCTTTCTTT
TRBJ2-2 NA NA TRBV19 CASSIVGGNTGELFF TGTGCCAGTAGTATAGTGGGGGGGAACACCGGGGAGCTGTTTTTT
TRBJ1-2 TRBD1 NA TRBV10-3 CAISESMTGKKYGYTF TGTGCCATCAGTGAGTCGATGACAGGGAAGAAGTATGGCTACACCTTC
TRBJ2-1 TRBD2 once TRBV7-6 CASSATSGSGAEQFF TGTGCCAGCAGCGCTACTAGCGGCTCCGGGGCGGAGCAGTTCTTC
TRBJ1-2 NA NA TRBV7-2 CASSSRDSSRGGYTF TGTGCCAGCAGCTCCCGGGACTCCTCGAGGGGAGGCTACACCTTC
TRBJ1-3 NA NA TRBV5-4 CASSLDRRSGNTIYF TGTGCCAGCAGCTTGGACAGACGCTCTGGAAACACCATATATTTT
TRBJ1-2 NA NA TRBV19 CASSIDQQGSGYTF TGTGCCAGTAGTATAGATCAACAGGGAAGTGGCTACACCTTC
TRBJ1-1 TRBD1 NA TRBV5-8 CASSFGTGNTEAFF TGTGCCAGCAGCTTTGGGACAGGCAACACTGAAGCTTTCTTT
TRBJ2-3 NA NA TRBV4-1 CASSPGTSTDTQYF TGCGCCAGCAGCCCAGGGACAAGCACAGATACGCAGTATTTT
TRBJ1-6 NA NA TRBV30 CAWSVRTNSPLHF TGTGCCTGGAGTGTACGGACGAATTCACCCCTCCACTTT
TRBJ1-1 NA once TRBV5-6 CASSFLVNTEAFF TGTGCCAGCAGCTTCTTGGTGAACACTGAAGCTTTCTTT
TRBJ2-7 TRBD2 NA TRBV28 CASSLRLAGGPHEQYF TGTGCCAGCAGTTTAAGACTAGCGGGAGGGCCCCACGAGCAGTACTTC
TRBJ2-7 TRBD2 NA TRBV15 CATSRWDYSNEQYF TGTGCCACCAGCAGGTGGGACTATTCGAACGAGCAGTACTTC
TRBJ2-1 NA NA TRBV5-4 CASSGVMDSSYNEQFF TGTGCCAGCAGCGGGGTAATGGACAGCTCCTACAATGAGCAGTTCTTC
TRBJ2-1 NA NA TRBV13 CASSLRVASYNEQFF TGTGCCAGCAGCTTACGGGTTGCCTCCTACAATGAGCAGTTCTTC
TRBJ2-7 NA NA TRBV5-1 CASSSSRGSYEQYF TGCGCCAGCAGCTCCAGCAGGGGCTCCTACGAGCAGTACTTC
TRBJ1-3 NA few TRBV13 CASSLAEAKYF TGTGCCAGCAGCTTAGCAGAGGCAAAATATTTT
TRBJ2-7 NA NA TRBV18 CASSPTGPSSYEQYF TGTGCCAGCTCACCCACAGGGCCTAGCTCCTACGAGCAGTACTTC
TRBJ2-1 NA NA TRBV5-6 CASSLDVYNEQFF TGTGCCAGCAGCTTGGATGTGTACAATGAGCAGTTCTTC